The rows below give T cell receptor beta chains drawn from one sample of a study of blood T cell repertoires in COVID-19. The protocol was immunoSEQ multiplex PCR, while the TCRdb copy is restricted to in-frame clones and leaves out a portion. The sample comprises 250,000 or so clones, about 87% of which are singletons, and over 3.5% rests with the top ten. Sequencing was performed on PBMCs or T cells enriched from blood (not recorded which). These receptors all stem from a woman in her 30s with acute COVID-19. Both conserved end residues are part of each CDR3. D genes are given only for firm matches. Not all rows give a size; the values are once, few, many and, for expanded clones, a class.

v_gene	abundance	d_gene	j_gene	CDR3aa	CDR3nt
TRBV7-2	-	TRBD2	TRBJ2-3	CASSLALAGFTDTQYF	TGTGCCAGCAGCTTAGCACTAGCGGGGTTCACAGATACGCAGTATTTT
TRBV6-2/TRBV6-3	-	TRBD1	TRBJ1-1	CASSYSTGGSQGVALNTEAFF	TGTGCCAGCAGTTACTCGACGGGGGGGTCCCAGGGGGTCGCCCTGAACACTGAAGCTTTCTTT
TRBV7-2	-	TRBD1	TRBJ1-1	CASSLTQIGAGGTEAFF	TGTGCCAGCAGCTTAACCCAAATCGGGGCAGGGGGCACTGAAGCTTTCTTT
TRBV4-2	-	TRBD2	TRBJ2-1	CASSQVAGGPDEQFF	TGTGCCAGCAGCCAAGTAGCGGGAGGGCCCGATGAGCAGTTCTTC
TRBV10-3	-	-	TRBJ1-6	CAIRGTGGSSYNSPLHF	TGTGCCATCAGGGGGACCGGCGGGAGCTCCTATAATTCACCCCTCCACTTT
TRBV4-1	-	TRBD2	TRBJ2-7	CASSRGLADEEQYF	TGCGCCAGCAGCCGCGGACTAGCTGACGAGGAGCAGTACTTC
TRBV18	once	TRBD1	TRBJ1-3	CASPAPGQSGNTIYF	TGTGCCAGCCCAGCCCCGGGACAGTCTGGAAACACCATATATTTT
TRBV2	-	-	TRBJ1-2	CASSVPGAWAYGYTF	TGTGCCAGCAGTGTCCCCGGTGCCTGGGCCTATGGCTACACCTTC
TRBV11-2	-	-	TRBJ2-7	CASSQSPTAYEQYF	TGTGCCAGCAGCCAAAGCCCTACAGCCTACGAGCAGTACTTC
TRBV7-9	-	-	TRBJ1-4	CASSFQSGGKEKLFF	TGTGCCAGCAGCTTTCAGTCGGGGGGAAAAGAAAAACTGTTTTTT
TRBV19	-	-	TRBJ1-4	CASSSWERNEKLFF	TGTGCCAGTAGTAGCTGGGAGAGGAATGAAAAACTGTTTTTT
TRBV11-1	medium-sized	-	TRBJ2-7	CASSSLNSNSYEQYF	TGTGCCAGCAGCTCCCTAAACAGTAACTCCTACGAGCAGTACTTC
TRBV7-9	-	-	TRBJ1-1	CASSLVALEVVF	TGTGCCAGCAGCTTAGTGGCCTTAGAGGTGGTCTTT
TRBV10-3	-	-	TRBJ1-1	CAISHHPTSMNTEAFF	TGTGCCATCAGTCACCACCCGACATCCATGAACACTGAAGCTTTCTTT
TRBV11-3	-	-	TRBJ2-5	CASSPQETQYF	TGTGCCAGCAGCCCTCAAGAGACCCAGTACTTC
TRBV7-8	-	-	TRBJ2-2	CASSEGVVTGELFF	TGTGCCAGCAGTGAGGGAGTGGTCACCGGGGAGCTGTTTTTT
TRBV7-9	-	-	TRBJ2-7	CASSFQVADEQYF	TGTGCCAGCAGCTTCCAGGTGGCCGACGAGCAGTACTTC
TRBV27	-	-	TRBJ2-7	CASGNYEQYF	TGTGCCAGCGGCAACTACGAGCAGTACTTC
TRBV29-1	-	TRBD1	TRBJ2-7	CSVGTGGHSYEQYF	TGCAGCGTGGGAACAGGGGGCCACTCCTACGAGCAGTACTTC
TRBV19	-	TRBD1	TRBJ2-2	CASSRGQGARNTGELFF	TGTGCCAGTAGTAGAGGACAGGGGGCGCGAAACACCGGGGAGCTGTTTTTT
TRBV15	-	TRBD2	TRBJ2-1	CATSRLGLPYNEQFF	TGTGCCACCAGCAGACTGGGACTACCTTACAATGAGCAGTTCTTC
TRBV13	-	-	TRBJ2-5	CASSSWTVQETQYF	TGTGCCAGCAGCTCTTGGACAGTCCAAGAGACCCAGTACTTC